In this sample, the clone carrying this T cell receptor (beta chain) turned up once. The sample originates from a study of blood T cell repertoires in COVID-19. On the study more broadly: Both acute and convalescent COVID-19 samples were obtained from the United States, Italy and Spain.

Libraries were prepared by immunoSEQ multiplex PCR; TCRdb keeps only in-frame clonotypes and omits some of them. The sample holds roughly 100,000 clones, roughly 87% seen once. Material for sequencing was peripheral blood. This receptor was obtained from a human donor in a cohort sampled during active COVID-19.

The CDR3 loop is CASSEVWDSNEKLFF. In DNA form, the CDR3 reads TGTGCCAGCAGTGAAGTTTGGGACAGTAATGAAAAACTGTTTTTT. V and J are TRBV2 and TRBJ1-4; 7 nucleotides line up with TRBD1. This CDR3 contains 15 residues. Germline CDR1 and CDR2: SNHLY and FYNNEI. After removal of 1 base from V and 4 bases from J, the junction contained 3 bases not matched to a gene. The full variable domain, its missing parts supplied by reference TRBV2 and TRBJ1-4, is EPEVTQTPSHQVTQMGQEVILRCVPISNHLYFYWYRQILGQKVEFLVSFYNNEISEKSEIFDDQFSVERPDGSNFTLKIRSTKLEDSAMYFCASSEVWDSNEKLFFGSGTQLSVL.